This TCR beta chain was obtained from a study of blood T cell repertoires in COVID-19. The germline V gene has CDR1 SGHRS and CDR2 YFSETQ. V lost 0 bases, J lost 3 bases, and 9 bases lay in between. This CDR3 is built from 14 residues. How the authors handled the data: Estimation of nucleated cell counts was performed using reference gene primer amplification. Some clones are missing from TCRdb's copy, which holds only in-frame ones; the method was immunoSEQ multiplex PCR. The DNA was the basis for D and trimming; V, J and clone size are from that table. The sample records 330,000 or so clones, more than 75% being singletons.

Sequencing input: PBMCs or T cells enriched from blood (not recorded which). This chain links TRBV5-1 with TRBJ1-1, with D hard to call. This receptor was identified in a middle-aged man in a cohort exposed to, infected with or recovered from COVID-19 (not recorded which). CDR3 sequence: CASSLVAGHTEAFF. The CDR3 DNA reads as TGCGCCAGCAGCTTGGTTGCGGGCCACACTGAAGCTTTCTTT.